These 5 T cell receptor beta chains were all obtained from the same sample, sequenced in a study of cytomegalovirus exposure and HLA in healthy donors. PCR employed 60 Vbeta and 13 Jbeta primers. The repertoire was sequenced with immunoSEQ multiplex PCR; TCRdb's copy has only in-frame clones and lacks some. The table lists approximately 150,000 clones, roughly four fifths of them singletons. The sequenced material came from PBMCs. All receptors come from a man aged 55 to 70 in good health and CMV-seronegative.

The chain links TRBV7-9 to TRBJ1-4, with TRBD1 matching over 7 bases. With 5 bases clipped from V and 3 bases from J, the junction kept 12 bases outside the gene matches. This CDR3 is built from 17 residues. Per germline, CDR1 SEHNR and CDR2 FQNEAQ (reference sequence). The CDR3, as DNA: TGTGCCAGCAGCACAGGAGGGGGCGCAGGGGCTAATGAAAAACTGTTTTTT. It yields the protein CASSTGGGAGANEKLFF. Complete variable domain (other parts from reference TRBV7-9 and TRBJ1-4): DTGVSQNPRHKITKRGQNVTFRCDPISEHNRLYWYRQTLGQGPEFLTYFQNEAQLEKSRLLSDRFSAERPKGSFSTLEIQRTEQGDSAMYLCASSTGGGAGANEKLFFGSGTQLSVL.

V is TRBV28 and J is TRBJ2-5, with a possible D match to TRBD2 (5 bases). The CDR3 contains 16 residues. V was trimmed by 8 bases and J by 0 bases, leaving 19 bases between them. Per germline, CDR1 MDHEN and CDR2 SYDVKM. CDR3 in amino acids: CASGSPRTGYQETQYF. In DNA form, the CDR3 reads TGTGCCAGCGGATCCCCTAGGACGGGGTACCAAGAGACCCAGTACTTC.

CDR3 residues: CASSRSGRPDTQYF. For the CDR3, the DNA is TGTGCCAGCAGCCGTAGCGGGAGGCCAGATACGCAGTATTTT. V and J are TRBV27 and TRBJ2-3, with TRBD2 matching over 10 bases. The CDR3 is 14 residues long. Trimming took 6 bases from V and 4 from J; bases not matched to a gene: 4. Germline V lookup: CDR1 MNHEY, CDR2 SMNVEV (reference sequence).

The V gene is TRBV2, the J gene TRBJ2-6, with a tentative D call TRBD1 (5 bases). The CDR3 is 15 residues long. V lost 6 bases, J lost 4 bases, and 13 bases lay in between. The germline CDR1 and CDR2 sequences are SNHLY and FYNNEI. The CDR3 coding sequence is TGTGCCAGCAGCCCCCTGGGGCGAGGGGCCAACGTCCTGACTTTC. Translated, it gives CASSPLGRGANVLTF.

This chain links TRBV7-9 with TRBJ2-1; D not certain. Germline V gives CDR1 SEHNR, CDR2 FQNEAQ (reference sequence). This CDR3 has 13 residues. V lost 3 bases and J lost 7, with 10 bases in between. The CDR3 sequence is CASSLMVDNEQFF. CDR3 coding DNA: TGTGCCAGCAGCTTGATGGTAGATAATGAGCAGTTCTTC.